The 5 T cell receptor beta chains given below trace back to one sample, sequenced in a study of blood T cell repertoires in COVID-19. Libraries were prepared by immunoSEQ multiplex PCR; TCRdb keeps only in-frame clonotypes and omits some of them. The sample shows 350,000 to 450,000 clones, about 89% of them seen only once. The sample was PBMCs or T cells enriched from blood (not recorded which). These receptors were taken from a woman between 35 and 50 years old who had been exposed to COVID-19.

This rearrangement joins TRBV5-1 to TRBJ1-1; no firm D call. The germline V gene has CDR1 SGHRS and CDR2 YFSETQ. The CDR3 spans 13 residues. V was shortened by 4 bases and J by 1 base, with 8 bases between the two germline ends. Here the CDR3 DNA reads TGCGCCAGCAGCCCCGGAGGGAACACTGAAGCTTTCTTT. This gives the protein CASSPGGNTEAFF.

The V gene is TRBV10-3, the J gene TRBJ1-1; TRBD1 matches 8 bases. CDR1 and CDR2 (germline): ENHRY, SYGVKD. V lost 7 bases to trimming and J lost 4 bases; unmatched junction nucleotides: 14. The CDR3 runs 16 residues. The CDR3 region has the DNA TGTGCCATCACCCTAGGACAGGGAGGTCCTTCCACTGAAGCTTTCTTT. Translating it yields CAITLGQGGPSTEAFF.

This clone has more than one count but fewer than ten. The rearrangement joins TRBV30 to TRBJ2-1; D gene unclear. V was cut by 1 base and J by 6 bases, with 7 bases left in between. The CDR3 sequence is 12 residues long. From germline, CDR1 is GTSNPN and CDR2 SVGIG (reference sequence). This chain's CDR3 is CAWSAGANEQFF. As DNA, the CDR3 is TGTGCCTGGAGTGCAGGCGCCAATGAGCAGTTCTTC.

The V gene is TRBV5-1, the J gene TRBJ2-3; perhaps TRBD2 as D (6 bases). The germline V gene has CDR1 SGHRS and CDR2 YFSETQ. CDR3 length: 15 amino acids. Trimming took 6 bases from V and 2 from J, leaving 16 bases between them. The CDR3 sequence is CASTTEGLNTDTQYF. The DNA for the CDR3 is TGCGCCAGCACCACGGAGGGCCTTAACACAGATACGCAGTATTTT.

The genes are TRBV7-3 and TRBJ2-1, with 10 bases identical to TRBD2. V lost 2 bases, J lost 7 bases, and 5 bases stayed unmatched. The CDR3 contains 15 residues. Germline-derived CDR1 and CDR2 are SGHTA and FQGTGA. Written as DNA, the CDR3 is TGTGCCAGCAGCTTACTAGCGGGGGAGGGGAATGAGCAGTTCTTC. It yields the protein CASSLLAGEGNEQFF. Using reference TRBV7-3 and TRBJ2-1 for the parts outside the CDR3, the full variable domain is GAGVSQTPSNKVTEKGKYVELRCDPISGHTALYWYRQSLGQGPEFLIYFQGTGAADDSGLPNDRFFAVRPEGSVSTLKIQRTERGDSAVYLCASSLLAGEGNEQFFGPGTRLTVL.